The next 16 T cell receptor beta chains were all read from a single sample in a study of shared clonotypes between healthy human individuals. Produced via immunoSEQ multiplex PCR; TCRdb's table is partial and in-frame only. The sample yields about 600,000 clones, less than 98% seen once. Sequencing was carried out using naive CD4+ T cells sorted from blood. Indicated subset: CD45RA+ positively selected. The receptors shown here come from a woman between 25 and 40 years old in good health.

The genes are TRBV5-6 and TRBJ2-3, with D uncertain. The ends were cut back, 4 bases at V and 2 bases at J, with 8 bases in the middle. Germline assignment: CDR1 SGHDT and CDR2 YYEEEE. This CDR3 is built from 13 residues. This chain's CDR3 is CASSPIFTDTQYF. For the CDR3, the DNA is TGTGCCAGCAGCCCAATCTTCACAGATACGCAGTATTTT.

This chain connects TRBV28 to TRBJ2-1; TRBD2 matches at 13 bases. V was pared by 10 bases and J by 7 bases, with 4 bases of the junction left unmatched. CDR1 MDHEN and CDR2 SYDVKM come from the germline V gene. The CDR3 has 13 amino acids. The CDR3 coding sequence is TGTGCCACCAGGACTAGCGGGAGAAATGAGCAGTTCTTC. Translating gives CATRTSGRNEQFF.

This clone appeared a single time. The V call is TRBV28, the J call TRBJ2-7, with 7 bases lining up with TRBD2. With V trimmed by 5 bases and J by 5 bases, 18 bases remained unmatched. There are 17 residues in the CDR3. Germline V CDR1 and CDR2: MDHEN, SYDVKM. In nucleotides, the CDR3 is TGTGCCAGCAGTCTACTTATGCTGCGGGAGTTCGGCCACGAGCAGTACTTC. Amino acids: CASSLLMLREFGHEQYF. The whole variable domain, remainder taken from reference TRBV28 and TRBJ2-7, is DVKVTQSSRYLVKRTGEKVFLECVQDMDHENMFWYRQDPGLGLRLIYFSYDVKMKEKGDIPEGYSVSREKKERFSLILESASTNQTSMYLCASSLLMLREFGHEQYFGPGTRLTVT.

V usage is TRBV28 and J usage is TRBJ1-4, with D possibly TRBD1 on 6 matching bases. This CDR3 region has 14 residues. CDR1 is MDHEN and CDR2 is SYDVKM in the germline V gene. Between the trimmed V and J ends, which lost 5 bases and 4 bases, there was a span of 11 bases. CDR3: CASSRQVLNEKLFF. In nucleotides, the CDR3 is TGTGCCAGCAGTAGACAGGTCCTTAATGAAAAACTGTTTTTT.

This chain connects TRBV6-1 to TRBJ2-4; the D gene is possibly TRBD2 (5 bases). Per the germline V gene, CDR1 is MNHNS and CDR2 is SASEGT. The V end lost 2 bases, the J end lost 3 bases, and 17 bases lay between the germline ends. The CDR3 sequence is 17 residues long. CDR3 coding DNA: TGTGCCAGCAGTGAATTCACGGGGAATTTTGGCAAAAACATTCAGTACTTC. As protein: CASSEFTGNFGKNIQYF.

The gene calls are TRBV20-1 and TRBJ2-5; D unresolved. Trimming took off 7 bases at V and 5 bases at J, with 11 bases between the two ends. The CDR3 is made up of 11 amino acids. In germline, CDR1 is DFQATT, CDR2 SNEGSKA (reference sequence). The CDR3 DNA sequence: TGCAGTGTACAGACACCTGAGACCCAGTACTTC. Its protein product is CSVQTPETQYF.

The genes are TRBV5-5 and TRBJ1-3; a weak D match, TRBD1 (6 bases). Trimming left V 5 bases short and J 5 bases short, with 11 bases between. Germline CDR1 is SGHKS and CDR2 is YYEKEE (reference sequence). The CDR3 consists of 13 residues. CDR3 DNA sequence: TGTGCCAGCAGTCCAGGGGACAGAAACACCATATATTTT. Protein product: CASSPGDRNTIYF.

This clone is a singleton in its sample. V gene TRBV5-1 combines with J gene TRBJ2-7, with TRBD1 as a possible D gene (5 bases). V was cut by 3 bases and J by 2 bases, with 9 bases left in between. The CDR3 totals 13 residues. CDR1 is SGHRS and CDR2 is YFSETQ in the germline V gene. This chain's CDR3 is CASSSDNTYEQYF. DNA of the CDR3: TGCGCCAGCAGCTCGGACAACACCTACGAGCAGTACTTC. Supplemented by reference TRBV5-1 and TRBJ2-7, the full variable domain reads KAGVTQTPRYLIKTRGQQVTLSCSPISGHRSVSWYQQTPGQGLQFLFEYFSETQRNKGNFPGRFSGRQFSNSRSEMNVSTLELGDSALYLCASSSDNTYEQYFGPGTRLTVT.

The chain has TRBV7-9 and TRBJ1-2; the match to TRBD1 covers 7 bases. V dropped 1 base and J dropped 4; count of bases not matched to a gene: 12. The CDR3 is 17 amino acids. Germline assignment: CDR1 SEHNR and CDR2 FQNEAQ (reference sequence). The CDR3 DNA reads TGTGCCAGCAGCTTAGGTCTGGGGCAGGGGGGAACCTATGGCTACACCTTC. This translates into CASSLGLGQGGTYGYTF.

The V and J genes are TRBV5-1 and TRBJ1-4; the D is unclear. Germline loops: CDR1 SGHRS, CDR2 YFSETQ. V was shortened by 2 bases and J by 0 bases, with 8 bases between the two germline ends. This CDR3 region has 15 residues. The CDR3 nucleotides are TGCGCCAGCAGCTTATCGACGGCAACTAATGAAAAACTGTTTTTT. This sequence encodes CASSLSTATNEKLFF.

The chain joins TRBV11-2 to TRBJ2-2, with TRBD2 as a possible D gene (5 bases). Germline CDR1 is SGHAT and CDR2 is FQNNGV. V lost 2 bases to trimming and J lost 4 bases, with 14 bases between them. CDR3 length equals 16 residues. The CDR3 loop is CASSLFVGLPTGELFF. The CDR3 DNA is TGTGCCAGCAGCTTATTTGTTGGACTCCCCACCGGGGAGCTGTTTTTT.

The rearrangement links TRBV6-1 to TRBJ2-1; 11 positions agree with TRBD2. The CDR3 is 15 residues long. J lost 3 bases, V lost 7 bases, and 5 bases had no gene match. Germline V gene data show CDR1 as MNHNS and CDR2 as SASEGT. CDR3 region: CASIVLAGVYNEQFF. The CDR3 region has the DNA TGTGCCAGCATTGTACTAGCGGGAGTCTACAATGAGCAGTTCTTC.

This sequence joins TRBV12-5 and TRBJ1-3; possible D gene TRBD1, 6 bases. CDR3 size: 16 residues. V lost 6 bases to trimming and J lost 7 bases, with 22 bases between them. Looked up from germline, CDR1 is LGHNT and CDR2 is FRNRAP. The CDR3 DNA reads TGTGCTAGTGGCCGCACGCACCCACAGGGTAATAACACCATATATTTT. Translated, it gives CASGRTHPQGNNTIYF. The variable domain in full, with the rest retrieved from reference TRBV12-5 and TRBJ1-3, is DARVTQTPRHKVTEMGQEVTMRCQPILGHNTVFWYRQTMMQGLELLAYFRNRAPLDDSGMPKDRFSAEMPDATLATLKIQPSEPRDSAVYFCASGRTHPQGNNTIYFGEGSWLTVV.

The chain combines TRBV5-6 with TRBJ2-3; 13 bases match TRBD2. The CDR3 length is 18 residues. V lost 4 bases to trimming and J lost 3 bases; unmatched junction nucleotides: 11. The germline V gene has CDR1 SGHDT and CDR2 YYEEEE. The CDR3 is CASSPLGRTSGRTDTQYF. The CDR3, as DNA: TGTGCCAGCAGCCCCTTGGGCCGGACTAGCGGGAGAACAGATACGCAGTATTTT. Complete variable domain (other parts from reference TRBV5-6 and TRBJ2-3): DAGVTQSPTHLIKTRGQQVTLRCSPKSGHDTVSWYQQALGQGPQFIFQYYEEEERQRGNFPDRFSGHQFPNYSSELNVNALLLGDSALYLCASSPLGRTSGRTDTQYFGPGTRLTVL.

The CDR3, as DNA: TGCGCCAGCAGCCAAGGGCGGTTGGGACTAGCTAACACCGGGGAGCTGTTTTTT. Translating gives CASSQGRLGLANTGELFF. This chain joins TRBV4-1 and TRBJ2-2; 9 bases map to TRBD2. Losses at the gene ends were 1 base for V and 2 bases for J; bases not matched to a gene: 8. Per the germline V gene, CDR1 is MGHRA and CDR2 is YSYEKL. The CDR3 is made up of 18 amino acids.

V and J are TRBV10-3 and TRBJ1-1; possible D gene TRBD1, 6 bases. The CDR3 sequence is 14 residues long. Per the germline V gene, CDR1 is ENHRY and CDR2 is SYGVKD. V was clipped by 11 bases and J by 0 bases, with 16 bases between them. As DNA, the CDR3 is TGTGCCTCCTGCCGGGGGGGCATGAACACTGAAGCTTTCTTT. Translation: CASCRGGMNTEAFF.